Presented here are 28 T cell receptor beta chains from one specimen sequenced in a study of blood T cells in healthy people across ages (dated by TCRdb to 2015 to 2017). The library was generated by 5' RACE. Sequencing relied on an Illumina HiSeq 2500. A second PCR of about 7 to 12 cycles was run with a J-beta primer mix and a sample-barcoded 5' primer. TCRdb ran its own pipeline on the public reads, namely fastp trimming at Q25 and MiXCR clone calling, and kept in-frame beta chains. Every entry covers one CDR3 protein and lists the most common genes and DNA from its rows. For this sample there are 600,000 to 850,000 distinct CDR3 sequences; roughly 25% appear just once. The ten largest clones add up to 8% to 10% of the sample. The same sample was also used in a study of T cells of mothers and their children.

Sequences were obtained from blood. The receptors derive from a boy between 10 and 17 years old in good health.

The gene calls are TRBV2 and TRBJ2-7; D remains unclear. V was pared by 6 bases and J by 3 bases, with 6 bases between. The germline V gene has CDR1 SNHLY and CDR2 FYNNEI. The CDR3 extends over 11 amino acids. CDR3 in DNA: TGTGCCAGCAGAGCCTTCTACGAGCAGTACTTC. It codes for CASRAFYEQYF.

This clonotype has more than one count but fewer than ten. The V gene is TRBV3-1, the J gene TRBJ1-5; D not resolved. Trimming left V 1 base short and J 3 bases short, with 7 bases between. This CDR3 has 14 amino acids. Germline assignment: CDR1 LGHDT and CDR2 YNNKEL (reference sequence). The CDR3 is CASSQGQNNQPQHF. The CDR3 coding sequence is TGTGCCAGCAGCCAAGGACAAAACAATCAGCCCCAGCATTTT. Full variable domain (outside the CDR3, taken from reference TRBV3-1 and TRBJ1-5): DTAVSQTPKYLVTQMGNDKSIKCEQNLGHDTMYWYKQDSKKFLKIMFSYNNKELIINETVPNRFSPKSPDKAHLNLHINSLELGDSAVYFCASSQGQNNQPQHFGDGTRLSIL.

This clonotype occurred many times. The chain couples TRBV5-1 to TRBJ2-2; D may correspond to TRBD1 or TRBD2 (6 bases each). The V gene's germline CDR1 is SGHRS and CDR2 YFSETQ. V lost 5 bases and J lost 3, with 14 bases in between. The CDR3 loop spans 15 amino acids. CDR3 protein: CASRHGGGDTGELFF. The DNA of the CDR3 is TGCGCCAGCAGGCACGGGGGCGGTGACACCGGGGAGCTGTTTTTT.

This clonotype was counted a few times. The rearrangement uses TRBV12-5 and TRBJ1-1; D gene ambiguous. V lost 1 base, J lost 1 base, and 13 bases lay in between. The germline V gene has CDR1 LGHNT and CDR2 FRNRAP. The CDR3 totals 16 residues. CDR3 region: CASGLDTAGRNTEAFF. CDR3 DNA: TGTGCTAGTGGTTTGGACACCGCGGGGAGGAACACTGAAGCTTTCTTT.

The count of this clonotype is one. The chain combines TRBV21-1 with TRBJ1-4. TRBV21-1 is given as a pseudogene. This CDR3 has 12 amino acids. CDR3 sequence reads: CYLDRIGEKLFF. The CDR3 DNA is TGTTATCTGGACCGAATAGGTGAAAAACTGTTTTTT.

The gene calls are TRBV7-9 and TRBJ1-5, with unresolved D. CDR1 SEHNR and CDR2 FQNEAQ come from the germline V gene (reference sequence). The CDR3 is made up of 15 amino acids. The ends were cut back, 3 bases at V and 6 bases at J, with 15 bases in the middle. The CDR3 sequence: CASSFLASGGQPQHF. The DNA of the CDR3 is TGTGCCAGCAGCTTTCTGGCGAGTGGAGGTCAGCCCCAGCATTTT.

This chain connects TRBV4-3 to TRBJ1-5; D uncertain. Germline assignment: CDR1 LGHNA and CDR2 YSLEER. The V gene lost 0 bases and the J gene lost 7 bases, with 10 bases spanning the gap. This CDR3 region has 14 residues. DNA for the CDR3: TGCGCCAGCAGCCAAGAGGGCGGATCCCAGCCCCAGCATTTT. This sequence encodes CASSQEGGSQPQHF.

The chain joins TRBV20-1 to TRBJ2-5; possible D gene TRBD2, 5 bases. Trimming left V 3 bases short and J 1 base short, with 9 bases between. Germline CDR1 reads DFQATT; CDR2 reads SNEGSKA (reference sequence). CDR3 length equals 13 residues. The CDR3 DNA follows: TGCAGTGCTAGGAGGGCCTCCCAAGAGACCCAGTACTTC. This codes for CSARRASQETQYF.

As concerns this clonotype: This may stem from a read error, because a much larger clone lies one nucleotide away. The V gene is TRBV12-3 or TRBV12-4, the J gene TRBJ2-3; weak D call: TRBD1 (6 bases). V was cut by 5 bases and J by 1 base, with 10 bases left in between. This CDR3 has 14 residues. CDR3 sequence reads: CASSRTVGTDTQYF. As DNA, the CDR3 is TGTGCCAGCAGTCGGACAGTGGGCACAGATACGCAGTATTTT.

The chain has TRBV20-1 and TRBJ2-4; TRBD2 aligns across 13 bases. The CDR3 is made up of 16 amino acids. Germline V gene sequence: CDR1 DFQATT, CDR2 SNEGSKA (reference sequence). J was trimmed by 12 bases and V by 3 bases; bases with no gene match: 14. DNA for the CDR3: TGCAGTGCTAGCGAAGACGCGGGACTAGCGGGAAAGGATCAGTACTTC. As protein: CSASEDAGLAGKDQYF.

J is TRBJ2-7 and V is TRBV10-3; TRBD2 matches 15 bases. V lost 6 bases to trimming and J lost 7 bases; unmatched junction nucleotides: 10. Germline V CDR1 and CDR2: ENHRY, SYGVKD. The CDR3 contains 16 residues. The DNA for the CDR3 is TGTGCCATCAGAGCAACCGGACTAGCGGGAGGGCGAGAGCAGTACTTC. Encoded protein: CAIRATGLAGGREQYF.

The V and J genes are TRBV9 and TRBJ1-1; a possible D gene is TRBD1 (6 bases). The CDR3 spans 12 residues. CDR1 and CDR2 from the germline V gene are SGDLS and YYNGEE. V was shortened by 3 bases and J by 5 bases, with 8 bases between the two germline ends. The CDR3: CASSAQGTEAFF. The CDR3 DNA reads TGTGCCAGCAGCGCACAGGGAACTGAAGCTTTCTTT.

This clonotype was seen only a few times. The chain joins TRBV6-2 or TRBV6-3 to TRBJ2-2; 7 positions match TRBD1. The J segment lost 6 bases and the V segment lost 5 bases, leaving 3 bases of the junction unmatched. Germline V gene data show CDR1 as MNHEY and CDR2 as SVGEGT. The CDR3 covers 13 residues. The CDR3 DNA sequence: TGTGCCAGCAGTGCTACAGGGGCCGGGGAGCTGTTTTTT. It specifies CASSATGAGELFF.

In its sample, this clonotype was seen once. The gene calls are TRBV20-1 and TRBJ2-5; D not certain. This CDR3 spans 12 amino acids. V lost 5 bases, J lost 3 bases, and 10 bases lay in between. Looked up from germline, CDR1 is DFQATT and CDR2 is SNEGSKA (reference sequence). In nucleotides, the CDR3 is TGCAGTGCTCCCGGACGGGAAGAGACCCAGTACTTC. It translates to CSAPGREETQYF.

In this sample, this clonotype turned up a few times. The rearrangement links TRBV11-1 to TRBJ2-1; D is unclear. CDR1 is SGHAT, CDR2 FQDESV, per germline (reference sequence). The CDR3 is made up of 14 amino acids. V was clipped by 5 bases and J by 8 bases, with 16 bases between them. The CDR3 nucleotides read TGTGCCAGCAGCCACCTCTATCTATCAGATGAGCAGTTCTTC. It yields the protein CASSHLYLSDEQFF. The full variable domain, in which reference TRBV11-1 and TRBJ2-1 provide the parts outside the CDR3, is EAEVAQSPRYKITEKSQAVAFWCDPISGHATLYWYRQILGQGPELLVQFQDESVVDDSQLPKDRFSAERLKGVDSTLKIQPAELGDSAMYLCASSHLYLSDEQFFGPGTRLTVL.

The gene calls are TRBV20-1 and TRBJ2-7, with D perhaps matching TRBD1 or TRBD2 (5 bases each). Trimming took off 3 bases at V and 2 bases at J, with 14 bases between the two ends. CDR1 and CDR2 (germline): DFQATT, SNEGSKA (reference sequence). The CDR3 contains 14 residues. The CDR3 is CSASSRDRPYEQYF. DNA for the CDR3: TGCAGTGCTAGCAGCCGGGACCGACCCTACGAGCAGTACTTC.

The DNA of the CDR3 is TGTGCCAGCAGTTTAACGGAGGGGAGGGAAAAACTGTTTTTT. Translation: CASSLTEGREKLFF. This chain connects TRBV27 to TRBJ1-4, with D perhaps TRBD1 (5 bases). Trimming took 2 bases from V and 8 from J, leaving 12 bases between them. This CDR3 is 14 amino acids long. Germline V CDR1 and CDR2: MNHEY, SMNVEV (reference sequence).

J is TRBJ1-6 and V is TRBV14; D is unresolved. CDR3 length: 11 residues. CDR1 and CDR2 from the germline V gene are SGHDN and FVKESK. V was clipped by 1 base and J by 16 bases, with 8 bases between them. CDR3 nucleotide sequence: TGTGCCAGCAGCCAAGGGAACGAACTCCACTTT. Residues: CASSQGNELHF.

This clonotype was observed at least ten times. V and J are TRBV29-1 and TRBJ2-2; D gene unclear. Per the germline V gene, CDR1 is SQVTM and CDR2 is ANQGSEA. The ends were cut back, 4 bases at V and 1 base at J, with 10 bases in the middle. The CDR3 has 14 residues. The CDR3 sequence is CSVARTGNTGELFF. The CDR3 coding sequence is TGCAGCGTTGCTCGGACGGGGAACACCGGGGAGCTGTTTTTT.

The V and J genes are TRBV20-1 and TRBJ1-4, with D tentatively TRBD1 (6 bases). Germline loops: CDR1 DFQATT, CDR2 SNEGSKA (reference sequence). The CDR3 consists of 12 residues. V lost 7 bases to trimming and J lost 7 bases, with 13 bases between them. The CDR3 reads CSVRTRGEKLFF. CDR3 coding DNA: TGCAGTGTCCGAACCAGGGGTGAAAAACTGTTTTTT.

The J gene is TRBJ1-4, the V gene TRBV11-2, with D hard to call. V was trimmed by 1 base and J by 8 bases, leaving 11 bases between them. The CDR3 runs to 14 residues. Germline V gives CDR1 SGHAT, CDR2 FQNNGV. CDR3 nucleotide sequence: TGTGCCAGCAGCTTAGGCCATACCCCGGAAAAACTGTTTTTT. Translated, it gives CASSLGHTPEKLFF.

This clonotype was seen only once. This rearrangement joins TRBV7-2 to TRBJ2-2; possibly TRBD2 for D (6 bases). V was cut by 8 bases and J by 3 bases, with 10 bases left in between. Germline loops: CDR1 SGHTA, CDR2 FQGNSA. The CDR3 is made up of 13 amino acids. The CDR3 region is CASGRSDTGELFF. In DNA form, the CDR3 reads TGTGCCAGCGGGAGGTCGGACACCGGGGAGCTGTTTTTT.

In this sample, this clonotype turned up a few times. CDR3 sequence (DNA): TGTGCCAGCAGCCCCCCTAGGGGAAGCAGCTCCTACAATGAGCAGTTCTTC. Translated, it gives CASSPPRGSSSYNEQFF. This chain joins TRBV7-9 and TRBJ2-1, with D perhaps TRBD1 (5 bases). V lost 5 bases to trimming and J lost 0 bases, with 17 bases between them. The CDR3 covers 17 residues. CDR1 is SEHNR and CDR2 is FQNEAQ in the germline V gene (reference sequence).

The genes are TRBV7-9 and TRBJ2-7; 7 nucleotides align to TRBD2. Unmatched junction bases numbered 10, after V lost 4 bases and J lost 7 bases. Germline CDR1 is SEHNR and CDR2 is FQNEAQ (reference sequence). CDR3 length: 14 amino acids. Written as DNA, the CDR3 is TGTGCCAGCAGCTCCAGGGAGGGCCTCGGTGAGCAGTACTTC. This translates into CASSSREGLGEQYF.

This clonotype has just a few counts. The CDR3 here is CASSSTPDTNTEAFF. For the CDR3, the DNA is TGCGCCAGCAGCTCGACTCCGGACACGAACACTGAAGCTTTCTTT. The chain has TRBV5-1 and TRBJ1-1; tentatively, D is TRBD1 (5 bases). The germline V and J ends were trimmed by 3 bases and 1 base, with 13 bases remaining between them. CDR1 and CDR2 from the germline V gene are SGHRS and YFSETQ. The CDR3 contains 15 residues.

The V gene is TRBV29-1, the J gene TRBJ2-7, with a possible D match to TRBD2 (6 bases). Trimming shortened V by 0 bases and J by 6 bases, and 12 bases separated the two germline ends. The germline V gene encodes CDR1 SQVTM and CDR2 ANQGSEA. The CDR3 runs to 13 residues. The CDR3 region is CSVEEGPGGEQYF. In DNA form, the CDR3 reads TGCAGCGTTGAAGAAGGCCCCGGGGGCGAGCAGTACTTC.

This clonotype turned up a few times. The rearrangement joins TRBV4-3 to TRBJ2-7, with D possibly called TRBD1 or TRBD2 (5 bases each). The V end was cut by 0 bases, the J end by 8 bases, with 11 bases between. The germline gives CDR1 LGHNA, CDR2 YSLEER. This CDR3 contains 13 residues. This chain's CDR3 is CASSQEKRGKQYF. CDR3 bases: TGCGCCAGCAGCCAAGAAAAGAGGGGAAAGCAGTACTTC.

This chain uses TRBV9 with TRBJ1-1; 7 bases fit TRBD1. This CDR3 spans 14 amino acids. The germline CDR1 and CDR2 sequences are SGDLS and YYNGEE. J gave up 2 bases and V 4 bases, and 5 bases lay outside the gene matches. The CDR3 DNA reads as TGTGCCAGCAGCACGCGGGACAGTAACACTGAAGCTTTCTTT. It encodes CASSTRDSNTEAFF.